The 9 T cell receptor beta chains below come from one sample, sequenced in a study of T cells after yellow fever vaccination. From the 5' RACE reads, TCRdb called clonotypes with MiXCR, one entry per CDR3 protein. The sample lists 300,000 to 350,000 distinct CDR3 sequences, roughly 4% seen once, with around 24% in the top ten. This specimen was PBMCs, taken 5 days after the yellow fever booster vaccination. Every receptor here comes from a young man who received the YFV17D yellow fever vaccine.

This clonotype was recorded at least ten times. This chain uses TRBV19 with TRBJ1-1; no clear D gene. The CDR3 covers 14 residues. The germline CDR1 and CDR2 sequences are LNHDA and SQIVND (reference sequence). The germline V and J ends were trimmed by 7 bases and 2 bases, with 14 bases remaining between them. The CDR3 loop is CASKVGTHNTEAFF. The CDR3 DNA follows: TGTGCCAGTAAAGTTGGCACGCACAACACTGAAGCTTTCTTT.

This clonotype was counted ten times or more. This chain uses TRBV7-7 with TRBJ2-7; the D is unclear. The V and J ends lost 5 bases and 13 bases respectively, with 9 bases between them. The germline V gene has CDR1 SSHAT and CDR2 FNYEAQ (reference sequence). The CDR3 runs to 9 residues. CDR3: CASSTEDYF. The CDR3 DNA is TGTGCCAGCAGCACTGAGGATTACTTC.

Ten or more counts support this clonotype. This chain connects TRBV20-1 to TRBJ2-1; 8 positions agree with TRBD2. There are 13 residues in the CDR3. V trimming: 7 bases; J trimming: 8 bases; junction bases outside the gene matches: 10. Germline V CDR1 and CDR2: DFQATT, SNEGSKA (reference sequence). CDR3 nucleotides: TGCAGTGACTACGGGGGGGCCCGGTATGAGCAGTTCTTC. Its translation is CSDYGGARYEQFF.

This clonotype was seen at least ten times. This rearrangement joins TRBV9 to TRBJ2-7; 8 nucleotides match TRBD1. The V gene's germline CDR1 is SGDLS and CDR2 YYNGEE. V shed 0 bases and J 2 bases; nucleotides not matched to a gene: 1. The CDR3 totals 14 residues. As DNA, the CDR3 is TGTGCCAGCAGCGTAGGGACAGGGACCTACGAGCAGTACTTC. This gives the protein CASSVGTGTYEQYF.

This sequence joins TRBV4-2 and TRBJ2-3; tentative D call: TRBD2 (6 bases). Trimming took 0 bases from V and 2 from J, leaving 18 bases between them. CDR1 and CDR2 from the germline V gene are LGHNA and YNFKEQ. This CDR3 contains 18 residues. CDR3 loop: CASSQEGRRGRLTDTQYF. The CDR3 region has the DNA TGTGCCAGCAGCCAAGAAGGAAGGCGGGGACGACTCACAGATACGCAGTATTTT.

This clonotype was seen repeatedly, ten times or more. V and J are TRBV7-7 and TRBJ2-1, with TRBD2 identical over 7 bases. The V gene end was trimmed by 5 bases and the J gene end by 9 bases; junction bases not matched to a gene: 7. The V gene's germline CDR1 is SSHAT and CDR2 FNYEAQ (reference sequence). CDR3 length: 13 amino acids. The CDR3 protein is CASSPGGGGEQFF. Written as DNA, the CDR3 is TGTGCCAGCAGCCCGGGGGGAGGCGGTGAGCAGTTCTTC.

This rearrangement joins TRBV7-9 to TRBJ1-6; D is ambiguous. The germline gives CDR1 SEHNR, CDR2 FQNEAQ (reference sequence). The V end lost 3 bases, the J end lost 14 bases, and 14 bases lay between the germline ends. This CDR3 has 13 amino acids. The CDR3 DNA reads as TGTGCCAGCAGCTTCGGCTCCTACTCTGCCCTCCACTTT. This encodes CASSFGSYSALHF.

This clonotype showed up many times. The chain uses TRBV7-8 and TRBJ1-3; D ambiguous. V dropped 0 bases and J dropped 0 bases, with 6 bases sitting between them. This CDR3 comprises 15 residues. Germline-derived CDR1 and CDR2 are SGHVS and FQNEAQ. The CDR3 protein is CASSLAAGSGNTIYF. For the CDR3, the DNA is TGTGCCAGCAGCTTAGCAGCAGGCTCTGGAAACACCATATATTTT.

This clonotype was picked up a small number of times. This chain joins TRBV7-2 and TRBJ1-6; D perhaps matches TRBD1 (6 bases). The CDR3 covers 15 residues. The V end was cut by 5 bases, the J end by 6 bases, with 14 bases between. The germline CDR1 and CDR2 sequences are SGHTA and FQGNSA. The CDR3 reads CASSQRQGLNSPLHF. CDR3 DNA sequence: TGTGCCAGCAGCCAACGTCAGGGGCTTAATTCACCCCTCCACTTT.